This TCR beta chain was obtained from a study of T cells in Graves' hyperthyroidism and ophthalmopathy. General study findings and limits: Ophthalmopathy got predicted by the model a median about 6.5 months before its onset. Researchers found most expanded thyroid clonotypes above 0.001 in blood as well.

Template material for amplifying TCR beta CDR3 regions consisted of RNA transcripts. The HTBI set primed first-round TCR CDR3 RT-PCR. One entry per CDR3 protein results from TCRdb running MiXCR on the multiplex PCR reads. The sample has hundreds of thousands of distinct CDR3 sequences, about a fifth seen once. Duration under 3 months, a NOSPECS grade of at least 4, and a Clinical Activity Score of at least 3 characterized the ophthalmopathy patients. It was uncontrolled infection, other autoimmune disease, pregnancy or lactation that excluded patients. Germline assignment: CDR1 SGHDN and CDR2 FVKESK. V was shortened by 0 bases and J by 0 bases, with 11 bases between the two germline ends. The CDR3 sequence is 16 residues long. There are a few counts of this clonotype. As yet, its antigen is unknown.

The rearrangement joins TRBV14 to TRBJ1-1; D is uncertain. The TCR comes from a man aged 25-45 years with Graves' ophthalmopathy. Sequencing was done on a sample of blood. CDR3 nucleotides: TGTGCCAGCAGCCAAGATTTTGGGCAAGTGAACACTGAAGCTTTCTTT. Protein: CASSQDFGQVNTEAFF.